This is a list of T cell receptor beta chains from one sample in a study of shared clonotypes between healthy human individuals. Data came from immunoSEQ multiplex PCR; TCRdb stores just in-frame clones and leaves some out. Among about half a million clones, over 75% were seen once, and the ten largest hold approximately 11%. Sequenced: PBMCs. These receptors were taken from a woman aged 40-49 years in good health. Some clones in this sample may be carry-over from other donors' samples. The CDR3 runs from the conserved cysteine through the conserved F or W. Fields, in order: V gene, clone size, D gene, J gene, CDR3 DNA, CDR3 protein. A D gene is named only where the DNA matches it firmly. A clone size is listed for some rows: how often the clone was seen (once, few, many), or a class if it is expanded.

>TRBV18|.|TRBD1|TRBJ2-6
TGTGCCAGCTCCCGCGGGACAGGGTTCTCCAACGTCCTGACTTTC
CASSRGTGFSNVLTF
>TRBV30|.|.|TRBJ1-4
TGTGCCTGGAGTAAGGGTTTTGGTGAAAAACTGTTTTTT
CAWSKGFGEKLFF
>TRBV6-5|.|TRBD1|TRBJ2-2
TGTGCCAGCAGTTACGTGAACACAGGGGGCACCGGGGAGCTGTTTTTT
CASSYVNTGGTGELFF
>TRBV5-4|.|.|TRBJ2-7
TGTGCCAGCAGCCGGGGTGGTCGGGGTTTCGACGAGCAGTACTTC
CASSRGGRGFDEQYF
>TRBV7-2|.|.|TRBJ2-7
TGTGCCAGCAGCCGAGCCGGGACACTAGCCTACGAGCAGTACTTC
CASSRAGTLAYEQYF
>TRBV13|.|.|TRBJ1-5
TGTGCCAGCAGCTTAGGCACAGGTATCAATCAGCCCCAGCATTTT
CASSLGTGINQPQHF
>TRBV4-2|.|.|TRBJ2-1
TGTGCCAGCAGCCAAGGAAGGACTTCGAACGATGAGCAGTTCTTC
CASSQGRTSNDEQFF
>TRBV6-1|.|TRBD1|TRBJ2-3
TGTGCCATCAGCGGGACAGGGACAACAGATACGCAGTATTTT
CAISGTGTTDTQYF
>TRBV2|few|.|TRBJ2-7
TGTGCCACCGGGGGCGGGGACGAGCAGTACTTC
CATGGGDEQYF
>TRBV1|.|.|TRBJ2-7
TGCACCAGGTTAGAGGACCCAAGCTCCTACGAGCAGTACTTC
CTRLEDPSSYEQYF
>TRBV30|.|.|TRBJ2-7
TGTGCCTGGAGTGTGGGAGCTACCTTTTTCGACGAGCAGTACTTC
CAWSVGATFFDEQYF
>TRBV2|few|.|TRBJ2-7
TGTGCCAGCAGTGAGTCTAGCTACGAGCAGTACTTC
CASSESSYEQYF
>TRBV6-5|.|TRBD1|TRBJ1-5
TGTGCCAGCAGCCGAGGACAGGAGAGCAATCAGCCCCAGCATTTT
CASSRGQESNQPQHF
>TRBV11-2|.|TRBD1|TRBJ2-2
TGTGCCAGCAGATCCCGCAGCGGGACAGGGAATTCCGGGGAGCTGTTTTTT
CASRSRSGTGNSGELFF
>TRBV11-2|.|TRBD1|TRBJ1-2
TGTGCCAGCAGCTTAGGGACAGGGAAGGGCTATGGCTACACCTTC
CASSLGTGKGYGYTF
>TRBV5-1|.|TRBD2|TRBJ2-7
TGCGCCAGCAGCACACTAGCGGGAGGACCATACGAGCAGTACTTC
CASSTLAGGPYEQYF
>TRBV11-3|.|.|TRBJ2-1
TGTGCCAGCAGTCAAACCCTGGGGGCTAGGGTGGACAATGAGCAGTTCTTC
CASSQTLGARVDNEQFF
>TRBV15|.|.|TRBJ1-1
TGTGCCACCAGCAGAGATCGGGCGCGAAGTAGCGTCTTT
CATSRDRARSSVF
>TRBV5-8|.|.|TRBJ1-3
TGTGCCAGCAGCTGGGCAGCCTCTGGAAACACCATATATTTT
CASSWAASGNTIYF
>TRBV5-1|.|.|TRBJ2-2
TGCGCCAGCAGCATTCTTAGCGGGAACACCGGGGAGCTGTTTTTT
CASSILSGNTGELFF
>TRBV4-3|few|TRBD2|TRBJ2-3
TGCGCCAGCAGCCAGGGACTAGCGGGAGTAGATACGCAGTATTTT
CASSQGLAGVDTQYF
>TRBV10-3|.|.|TRBJ1-2
TGTGCCATCAGTGAGCCCAGGGTAGTTGGCTACACCTTC
CAISEPRVVGYTF
>TRBV2|.|.|TRBJ2-2
TGTGCCAGCATGAGGGCGTTGAGCGGGGAGCTGTTTTTT
CASMRALSGELFF
>TRBV7-7|.|.|TRBJ2-2
TGTGCCAGCAGCTTAGACCAGGGAAACGGGGAGCTGTTTTTT
CASSLDQGNGELFF
>TRBV13|.|.|TRBJ1-1
TGTGCCAGCAGCTCGACACATCGGAGTGAAGCTTTCTTT
CASSSTHRSEAFF
>TRBV7-2|few|.|TRBJ1-5
TGTGCCAGCAGCTTAGGCGGACCAGCGGAGCCCCAGCATTTT
CASSLGGPAEPQHF
>TRBV11-2|few|.|TRBJ2-2
TGTGCCAGCAGCTTGGGAAATTCTTACACCGGGGAGCTGTTTTTT
CASSLGNSYTGELFF
>TRBV7-8|once|.|TRBJ2-7
TGTGCCAGCAGCTTAAGGGGTGCCTACGAGCAGTACTTC
CASSLRGAYEQYF
>TRBV30|.|.|TRBJ2-7
TGTGCCTGGACGGTCCCAGGGTCTTGGGACGAGCAGTACTTC
CAWTVPGSWDEQYF
>TRBV7-8|.|.|TRBJ1-4
TGTGCCAGCAGCTTAGCGCGGCAGGGAGATGAAAAACTGTTTTTT
CASSLARQGDEKLFF
>TRBV27|.|.|TRBJ2-7
TGTGCCAGCAGTTTGAGGCAGGCCCCCTACGAGCAGTACTTC
CASSLRQAPYEQYF
>TRBV29-1|.|TRBD2|TRBJ2-7
TGCAGCGCCCTTAGCGGGAGCATCTACGAGCAGTACTTC
CSALSGSIYEQYF
>TRBV4-1|.|.|TRBJ2-1
TGCGCCAGCAGCCTCGCGACTGATGAGCAGTTCTTC
CASSLATDEQFF
>TRBV5-1|.|.|TRBJ1-5
TGCGCCAGCAGCCCCCAGGGCAATCAGCCCCAGCATTTT
CASSPQGNQPQHF
>TRBV18|.|TRBD1|TRBJ2-3
TGTGCCAGCTCAGGACAGGGGCCAGCAGATACGCAGTATTTT
CASSGQGPADTQYF
>TRBV29-1|few|.|TRBJ2-7
TGCAGCGCGAGGGTTGTGGGCTTAGCCTACGAGCAGTACTTC
CSARVVGLAYEQYF
>TRBV19|.|.|TRBJ2-1
TGTGCCAGTATGGCGGGTGGCTGGGGGTCTCTTGGGCAGTTCTTC
CASMAGGWGSLGQFF
>TRBV18|.|.|TRBJ2-3
TGTGCCAGCTCACCTTGGAGCGGGACAGATACGCAGTATTTT
CASSPWSGTDTQYF
>TRBV5-3|.|TRBD2|TRBJ2-7
TGTGCCAGAAGCCCCCTGGGGCTAGCGGGAGGTTGCGAGCAGTACTTC
CARSPLGLAGGCEQYF
>TRBV7-2|.|.|TRBJ1-5
TGTGCCAGCAGCCCCGGTGGGGGCGGGCAGCCCCAGCATTTT
CASSPGGGGQPQHF
>TRBV4-2|few|TRBD1|TRBJ2-5
TGTGCCAGCAGCCGACAGGGGCCTGGGGAGACCCAGTACTTC
CASSRQGPGETQYF
>TRBV5-1|.|.|TRBJ2-2
TGCGCCAGCAGCTTGGCCCGAGGTTCGGGCACCGGGGAGCTGTTTTTT
CASSLARGSGTGELFF
>TRBV5-4|.|TRBD1|TRBJ2-7
TGTGCCAGCAGCTTGCCCGGGACAGGGGTGAGGGAGCAGTACTTC
CASSLPGTGVREQYF
>TRBV28|.|.|TRBJ2-3
TGTGCCAGCAGTCTACCCCGAGGGGCGTCTAACACAGATACGCAGTATTTT
CASSLPRGASNTDTQYF
>TRBV6-1|.|.|TRBJ1-2
TGTGCCAGCAGCCGAGCCTTGGTACGGGATGGCTACACCTTC
CASSRALVRDGYTF
>TRBV11-2|.|TRBD2|TRBJ2-2
TGTGCCAGCAGCCAGACTAGCGGGAGGTTTAGGACCGGGGAGCTGTTTTTT
CASSQTSGRFRTGELFF
>TRBV9|.|TRBD2|TRBJ2-3
TGTGCCAGCAGCGTAGACACTAGCGGGAGTGCAGATACGCAGTATTTT
CASSVDTSGSADTQYF
>TRBV18|.|TRBD1|TRBJ2-5
TGTGCCAGCTCACCTACCGGACAGGGATTCGAAGAGACCCAGTACTTC
CASSPTGQGFEETQYF
>TRBV5-1|.|TRBD2|TRBJ2-1
TGTGCCAGCAGCGATGGGGCTAGCGGGAGCCATTCTATCTATGAGCAGTTCTTC
CASSDGASGSHSIYEQFF